One and the same sample provided the 31 T cell receptor beta chains below, sequenced in a study of cytomegalovirus exposure and HLA in healthy donors. 13 Jbeta primers and 60 Vbeta primers were used for the PCR. Method: immunoSEQ multiplex PCR; TCRdb's copy keeps in-frame clones and lacks some. The sample lists 90,000 to 130,000 clones, around three quarters occurring once. Sample: PBMCs. These receptors were taken from a woman aged 25 to 39 in good health and CMV-seronegative.

V usage is TRBV30 and J usage is TRBJ2-1, with 10 bases lining up with TRBD1. Germline CDR1 is GTSNPN and CDR2 is SVGIG (reference sequence). The J segment lost 8 bases and the V segment lost 2 bases, leaving 3 bases of the junction unmatched. The CDR3 has 13 amino acids. CDR3 bases: TGTGCCTGGAGTCCAGGGACAGGGGATGAGCAGTTCTTC. This gives the protein CAWSPGTGDEQFF.

The V gene is TRBV5-4, the J gene TRBJ2-1, with 8 bases that match TRBD2. V gave up 3 bases and J gave up 7 bases; unmatched junction bases: 12. Germline lookup yields CDR1 SGHNT and CDR2 YYREEE (reference sequence). The CDR3 totals 16 residues. The chain's CDR3 is CASSSRAGVVRNEQFF. The CDR3 DNA follows: TGTGCCAGCAGCTCCAGAGCGGGGGTTGTGCGTAATGAGCAGTTCTTC.

This chain joins TRBV28 and TRBJ1-4; no clear D. Germline loops: CDR1 MDHEN, CDR2 SYDVKM. The CDR3 is made up of 14 amino acids. V was shortened by 6 bases and J by 4 bases, with 12 bases between the two germline ends. CDR3 sequence: CASSPRRVNEKLFF. In DNA, the CDR3 is TGTGCCAGCAGCCCCAGGCGTGTTAATGAAAAACTGTTTTTT.

This clone was seen a single time. This rearrangement joins TRBV6-5 to TRBJ1-4, with D tentatively TRBD1 (5 bases). Germline lookup yields CDR1 MNHEY and CDR2 SVGAGI. Trimming left V 5 bases short and J 0 bases short, with 10 bases between. This CDR3 region has 15 residues. CDR3 region: CASSRTPTTNEKLFF. In DNA, the CDR3 is TGTGCCAGCAGTAGGACACCGACAACTAATGAAAAACTGTTTTTT.

The rearrangement uses TRBV4-1 and TRBJ2-7, with D unresolved. The V end lost 1 base, the J end lost 0 bases, and 10 bases lay between the germline ends. The CDR3 is 15 amino acids. CDR1 is MGHRA and CDR2 is YSYEKL in the germline V gene. The CDR3 nucleotides read TGCGCCAGCAGCCAAGGTCAGGCCGTCTCCTACGAGCAGTACTTC. Protein sequence: CASSQGQAVSYEQYF.

The chain uses TRBV4-2 and TRBJ2-7, with 15 bases aligning to TRBD2. The CDR3 spans 18 residues. The ends lost 3 bases at V and 0 bases at J; junction bases unmatched: 6. Germline V gene data show CDR1 as LGHNA and CDR2 as YNFKEQ. CDR3: CASSQGLAGGPSSYEQYF. CDR3 coding DNA: TGTGCCAGCAGCCAGGGACTAGCGGGAGGCCCAAGCTCCTACGAGCAGTACTTC.

This rearrangement joins TRBV6-6 to TRBJ2-3, with a tentative D call TRBD2 (5 bases). CDR1 is MNHNY and CDR2 is SVGAGI in the germline V gene (reference sequence). This CDR3 is built from 16 residues. V lost 2 bases and J lost 6, with 18 bases in between. The CDR3 protein is CASSYRGQAAGDTQYF. CDR3 in DNA: TGTGCCAGCAGTTACCGCGGCCAGGCCGCGGGCGATACGCAGTATTTT.

Regarding this clone: The same CDR3 can be traced to other DNA sequences in this sample. The rearrangement links TRBV27 to TRBJ2-6; D unclear. Per the germline V gene, CDR1 is MNHEY and CDR2 is SMNVEV (reference sequence). V gave up 4 bases and J gave up 0 bases, with 4 bases separating them. This CDR3 contains 14 residues. The CDR3 DNA is TGTGCCAGCAGTTCTCTCTCTGGGGCCAACGTCCTGACTTTC. It yields the protein CASSSLSGANVLTF.

The V call is TRBV14, the J call TRBJ1-1; D is perhaps TRBD1 (5 bases). V was trimmed by 1 base and J by 2 bases, leaving 14 bases between them. CDR1 is SGHDN and CDR2 is FVKESK in the germline V gene. The CDR3 runs 16 residues. In DNA form, the CDR3 reads TGTGCCAGCAGCCAAGTGAGCTTTTGGGGCAACACTGAAGCTTTCTTT. This codes for CASSQVSFWGNTEAFF.

The chain recombines TRBV11-2 with TRBJ2-2; 8 bases fit TRBD1. This CDR3 contains 14 residues. V was clipped by 5 bases and J by 4 bases; unmatched bases: 3. Germline V gene lookup returns CDR1 SGHAT and CDR2 FQNNGV. The CDR3 loop is CASSIGTGTGELFF. The CDR3 nucleotides read TGTGCCAGCAGCATCGGGACAGGCACCGGGGAGCTGTTTTTT.

V is TRBV7-9 and J is TRBJ2-7; D might be TRBD1 (5 bases). In germline, CDR1 is SEHNR, CDR2 FQNEAQ (reference sequence). Trimming left V 3 bases short and J 3 bases short, with 12 bases between. The CDR3 extends over 14 amino acids. The CDR3 bases are TGTGCCAGCAGCTTGACAGAAAGAAACTACGAGCAGTACTTC. It specifies CASSLTERNYEQYF.

The chain recombines TRBV6-5 with TRBJ2-5; D may be TRBD2 (5 bases). The germline V and J ends were trimmed by 1 base and 3 bases, with 9 bases remaining between them. The CDR3 is 14 amino acids. Germline V gene sequence: CDR1 MNHEY, CDR2 SVGAGI. The CDR3 DNA reads as TGTGCCAGCAGTTACTTGGGAGTCGAAGAGACCCAGTACTTC. Its protein product is CASSYLGVEETQYF.

The chain joins TRBV5-6 to TRBJ2-3; a possible D gene is TRBD1 (5 bases). V lost 2 bases and J lost 5, with 18 bases in between. The CDR3 extends over 16 amino acids. CDR1 SGHDT and CDR2 YYEEEE come from the germline V gene. In DNA form, the CDR3 reads TGTGCCAGCAGCTTCATTGGTATGACAGTTAAAGATACGCAGTATTTT. It translates to CASSFIGMTVKDTQYF.

The V and J genes are TRBV7-2 and TRBJ2-7; 10 positions agree with TRBD1. From germline, CDR1 is SGHTA and CDR2 FQGNSA. The CDR3 covers 16 residues. V dropped 5 bases and J dropped 3; count of bases not matched to a gene: 10. CDR3 in DNA: TGTGCCAGCAGCCAAGGAACCGGGACAGGGGTCTACGAGCAGTACTTC. This codes for CASSQGTGTGVYEQYF.

This chain links TRBV5-1 with TRBJ2-3; D may be TRBD2 (5 bases). Germline assignment: CDR1 SGHRS and CDR2 YFSETQ. The CDR3 spans 12 residues. Deletions cut 4 bases from V and 14 bases from J, with 17 bases between. CDR3 DNA: TGCGCCAGCAGCGGGGAGCGCCTTCTGTGGTATTTT. Amino acids: CASSGERLLWYF.

This clone has just one count. The J gene is TRBJ1-1, the V gene TRBV27; 7 bases are a match to TRBD1. The CDR3 loop spans 14 amino acids. The germline V gene encodes CDR1 MNHEY and CDR2 SMNVEV (reference sequence). The junction had 10 bases not matched to a gene; V was cut back by 6 bases and J by 6 bases. CDR3 amino acids: CASRRGGSGAEAFF. DNA of the CDR3: TGTGCCAGCAGAAGAGGGGGCTCCGGCGCTGAAGCTTTCTTT.

The genes are TRBV7-2 and TRBJ1-2, with TRBD1 matching over 8 bases. CDR3 length equals 14 residues. Looked up from germline, CDR1 is SGHTA and CDR2 is FQGNSA. The J segment lost 4 bases and the V segment lost 5 bases, leaving 6 bases of the junction unmatched. The CDR3, as DNA: TGTGCCAGCAGCGCGGACAGGGCCGGCTATGGCTACACCTTC. Protein sequence: CASSADRAGYGYTF.

The V gene is TRBV7-6, the J gene TRBJ1-1; 8 nucleotides agree with TRBD1. Germline V gene sequence: CDR1 SGHVS, CDR2 FNYEAQ. The CDR3 has 14 residues. V lost 2 bases and J lost 5; bases outside the gene matches: 4. The CDR3, as DNA: TGTGCCAGCAGCTTATCAGGACAGGGTACTGAAGCTTTCTTT. It is translated as CASSLSGQGTEAFF.

The chain recombines TRBV4-2 with TRBJ1-3, with D possibly TRBD1 on 5 matching bases. The CDR3 totals 16 residues. Germline CDR1 and CDR2: LGHNA and YNFKEQ. V was trimmed by 3 bases and J by 0 bases, leaving 12 bases between them. CDR3 coding DNA: TGTGCCAGCAGCCACGTAACGGGGGGCTCTGGAAACACCATATATTTT. Amino acids: CASSHVTGGSGNTIYF.

The chain employs TRBV4-3 and TRBJ1-2, with 7 bases matching TRBD1. The CDR3 sequence is 16 residues long. V lost 0 bases to trimming and J lost 0 bases; unmatched junction nucleotides: 4. The germline gives CDR1 LGHNA, CDR2 YSLEER. The CDR3 reads CASSQDWDRANYGYTF. For the CDR3, the DNA is TGCGCCAGCAGCCAAGATTGGGACAGAGCTAACTATGGCTACACCTTC.

This sequence joins TRBV7-8 and TRBJ2-7, with D unresolved. Germline V gives CDR1 SGHVS, CDR2 FQNEAQ. V gave up 4 bases and J gave up 1 base, with 14 bases separating them. The CDR3 is 15 residues long. The CDR3 bases are TGTGCCAGCAGCTGGTTAGAGGCCCCGTCCTACGAGCAGTACTTC. Amino acid sequence: CASSWLEAPSYEQYF.

V and J are TRBV30 and TRBJ1-2, with 8 nucleotides matching TRBD1. V was pared by 1 base and J by 2 bases, with 6 bases of the junction left unmatched. This CDR3 contains 15 residues. Germline loops: CDR1 GTSNPN, CDR2 SVGIG (reference sequence). DNA of the CDR3: TGTGCCTGGAGTGCGCGGGACAGGCGCAACTATGGCTACACCTTC. It specifies CAWSARDRRNYGYTF. Based on the CDR3 plus reference TRBV30 and TRBJ1-2, the full variable domain is SQTIHQWPATLVQPVGSPLSLECTVEGTSNPNLYWYRQAAGRGLQLLFYSVGIGQISSEVPQNLSASRPQDRQFILSSKKLLLSDSGFYLCAWSARDRRNYGYTFGSGTRLTVV.

The CDR3 bases are TGTGCCAGCAGCTTTGGCCCGGGACAGGGGATAAACGAGCAGTACTTC. It translates to CASSFGPGQGINEQYF. The chain couples TRBV7-9 to TRBJ2-7, with 10 bases lining up with TRBD1. Trimming at V came to 3 bases and at J to 5 bases, leaving 10 bases not matched to a gene. In germline, CDR1 is SEHNR, CDR2 FQNEAQ (reference sequence). This CDR3 contains 16 residues.

This clone was recorded a few times. The chain links TRBV6-1 to TRBJ1-3, with D perhaps TRBD1 (6 bases). Trimming pared 7 bases from V and 0 bases from J, leaving 10 bases between. The CDR3 is made up of 14 amino acids. Germline assignment: CDR1 MNHNS and CDR2 SASEGT. The DNA of the CDR3 is TGTGCCAGCACGACAGGTGACTCTGGAAACACCATATATTTT. Translation: CASTTGDSGNTIYF.

V and J are TRBV7-2 and TRBJ2-7; D call uncertain. Germline CDR1 and CDR2: SGHTA and FQGNSA. This CDR3 is built from 13 residues. Trimming cost V 5 bases and J 5 bases, with 13 bases left between them. The CDR3 region is CASSPLGRHEQYF. CDR3 DNA: TGTGCCAGCAGCCCGTTGGGCCGACACGAGCAGTACTTC. The full variable domain, its missing parts supplied by reference TRBV7-2 and TRBJ2-7, is GAGVSQSPSNKVTEKGKDVELRCDPISGHTALYWYRQSLGQGLEFLIYFQGNSAPDKSGLPSDRFSAERTGGSVSTLTIQRTQQEDSAVYLCASSPLGRHEQYFGPGTRLTVT.

V usage is TRBV7-8 and J usage is TRBJ1-6; D perhaps matches TRBD1 (5 bases). Trimming removed 3 bases at V and 8 bases at J, with 8 bases between. Per the germline V gene, CDR1 is SGHVS and CDR2 is FQNEAQ. There are 13 residues in the CDR3. CDR3 coding DNA: TGTGCCAGCAGCTTGGGGGGAGATTCACCCCTCCACTTT. It encodes CASSLGGDSPLHF.

V is TRBV4-2 and J is TRBJ1-2, with TRBD1 as a possible D gene (6 bases). Per germline, CDR1 LGHNA and CDR2 YNFKEQ. V lost 2 bases, J lost 0 bases, and 16 bases lay in between. The CDR3 is 17 residues long. CDR3 amino acids: CASSQPTGQPANYGYTF. CDR3 coding DNA: TGTGCCAGCAGCCAACCCACCGGACAGCCAGCTAACTATGGCTACACCTTC.

The genes are TRBV15 and TRBJ1-5; D gene unclear. V lost 0 bases and J lost 6, with 12 bases in between. CDR3 length equals 15 residues. CDR1 is LNHNV and CDR2 is YYDKDF in the germline V gene (reference sequence). The DNA of the CDR3 is TGTGCCACCAGCAGAGATTTGTCCCCGGGTCAGCCCCAGCATTTT. Amino acids: CATSRDLSPGQPQHF. Full variable domain (outside the CDR3, taken from reference TRBV15 and TRBJ1-5): DAMVIQNPRYQVTQFGKPVTLSCSQTLNHNVMYWYQQKSSQAPKLLFHYYDKDFNNEADTPDNFQSRRPNTSFCFLDIRSPGLGDTAMYLCATSRDLSPGQPQHFGDGTRLSIL.

This chain uses TRBV7-6 with TRBJ1-6; 8 bases fit TRBD1. V lost 5 bases and J lost 9; bases outside the gene matches: 9. This CDR3 comprises 15 residues. Germline CDR1 is SGHVS and CDR2 is FNYEAQ. The CDR3 sequence is CASSPGQAEGSPLHF. CDR3 nucleotides: TGTGCCAGCAGCCCGGGACAGGCCGAGGGTTCACCCCTCCACTTT.

The V and J genes are TRBV6-5 and TRBJ1-6; D is perhaps TRBD1 (5 bases). There are 13 residues in the CDR3. V was trimmed by 4 bases and J by 8 bases, leaving 9 bases between them. CDR1 is MNHEY, CDR2 SVGAGI, per germline. The CDR3 loop is CASSFRADSPLHF. As DNA, the CDR3 is TGTGCCAGCAGTTTCAGGGCGGATTCACCCCTCCACTTT.

This chain joins TRBV9 and TRBJ1-2, with 7 bases identical to TRBD1. Unmatched junction bases numbered 7, after V lost 4 bases and J lost 7 bases. CDR3 length: 13 amino acids. The germline V gene has CDR1 SGDLS and CDR2 YYNGEE. CDR3 sequence: CASSLGTVSGYTF. In DNA, the CDR3 is TGTGCCAGCAGCCTCGGGACAGTATCTGGCTACACCTTC.